The present entry profiles one T cell receptor (beta chain) with its context. Its antigen is still unknown. This sample is drawn from a study of OX40 agonist ivuxolimab in advanced cancers. Whole-study findings and limits: By week 6 at 0.1 to 3.0 mg/kg, blood CD4+ and CD8+ T cells had expanded clonally. Still undetermined is the antigen specificity of the expanded peripheral T cells.

Some clones are missing from TCRdb's copy, which holds only in-frame ones; the method was immunoSEQ multiplex PCR. The sample consists of 30,000 to 40,000 clones, around nine tenths of them appearing once. The CDR3 consists of 12 residues. CDR1 and CDR2 from the germline V gene are SEHNR and FQNEAQ (reference sequence). With 5 bases removed from V and 5 bases from J, the gap between germline ends came to 10 bases. This TCR came from an adult with an advanced solid tumor such as melanoma, head and neck, liver or kidney cancer. The sequencing used CD4+ or CD8+ T cells sorted from blood, collected in a trial of the OX40 agonist ivuxolimab. The chain recombines TRBV7-9 with TRBJ2-7, with D perhaps matching TRBD1 (6 bases). CDR3: CASSPTGNEQYF. The CDR3 nucleotides read TGTGCCAGCAGCCCGACAGGAAACGAGCAGTACTTC.